The 20 T cell receptor beta chains below were found in one sample sequenced in a study of T-cell reconstitution after alpha-beta-depleted transplantation in children. Unique molecular identifiers were built into the TCRbeta library. MiXCR, run by TCRdb on the PCR reads, gives a single entry per CDR3 protein. Among around 130,000 distinct CDR3 sequences listed, more than 9.5% were seen once. The sample here was PBMCs, mostly from graft donor cells, taken 180 days after TCRalphabeta/CD19-depleted stem cell transplant. The receptors derive from a girl under three years old who had a stem cell transplant for combined immunodeficiency, so the T cells may come from the graft donor.

In its sample, this clonotype was seen a few times. The CDR3 DNA reads TGTGCCAGCAGTTTAAGACTAGCGGAGACAGATACGCAGTATTTT. This translates into CASSLRLAETDTQYF. The chain recombines TRBV12-3 or TRBV12-4 with TRBJ2-3; 9 nucleotides match TRBD2. The junction had 3 bases not matched to a gene; V was cut back by 2 bases and J by 3 bases. The CDR3 is made up of 15 amino acids.

In its sample, this clonotype was seen a few times. The rearrangement uses TRBV7-2 and TRBJ2-3; 8 bases fit TRBD1. This CDR3 is 15 amino acids long. Per the germline V gene, CDR1 is SGHTA and CDR2 is FQGNSA. V lost 3 bases and J lost 3; bases outside the gene matches: 5. CDR3 DNA: TGTGCCAGCAGCTTCAGGACAGGGTCGACAGATACGCAGTATTTT. Protein sequence: CASSFRTGSTDTQYF. The complete variable domain, with remaining parts taken from reference TRBV7-2 and TRBJ2-3, reads GAGVSQSPSNKVTEKGKDVELRCDPISGHTALYWYRQSLGQGLEFLIYFQGNSAPDKSGLPSDRFSAERTGGSVSTLTIQRTQQEDSAVYLCASSFRTGSTDTQYFGPGTRLTVL.

The chain employs TRBV7-9 and TRBJ2-1; TRBD1 might be the D (5 bases). Germline V gene lookup returns CDR1 SEHNR and CDR2 FQNEAQ (reference sequence). V gave up 7 bases and J gave up 10 bases, with 23 bases separating them. The CDR3 sequence is 15 residues long. CDR3 coding DNA: TGTGCCAGCATCTCGGCCTTATTTGGGGCGTCGGAGCAGTTCTTC. Translated: CASISALFGASEQFF.

This clonotype has just a few counts. This chain connects TRBV24-1 to TRBJ2-2; 9 bases agree with TRBD1. The germline V gene has CDR1 KGHDR and CDR2 SFDVKD. The V segment lost 3 bases and the J segment 6 bases; nucleotides outside the gene matches: 7. The CDR3 covers 16 residues. CDR3 DNA sequence: TGTGCCACCAGTGATACCACCGGGACAGGGCCCGGGGAGCTGTTTTTT. This encodes CATSDTTGTGPGELFF.

This clonotype turned up a few times. The chain carries TRBV29-1 and TRBJ2-1, with D perhaps matching TRBD2 (5 bases). The CDR3 length is 15 residues. Germline V gives CDR1 SQVTM, CDR2 ANQGSEA. Trimming removed 4 bases from V and 5 bases from J, with 18 bases in between. CDR3 sequence reads: CSVGPLAGPHNEQFF. The DNA of the CDR3 is TGCAGCGTTGGGCCTTTGGCGGGCCCCCACAATGAGCAGTTCTTC.

This clonotype was picked up a small number of times. This sequence joins TRBV12-3 or TRBV12-4 and TRBJ2-5, with 10 bases that match TRBD2. With V trimmed by 6 bases and J by 3 bases, 7 bases remained unmatched. The CDR3 is 15 residues long. The CDR3 DNA reads as TGTGCCAGCAGCTCAATAGGACTAGCGGAAGAGACCCAGTACTTC. Protein sequence: CASSSIGLAEETQYF.

The chain uses TRBV4-3 and TRBJ2-2; D not certain. The CDR3 is made up of 15 amino acids. CDR1 is LGHNA and CDR2 is YSLEER in the germline V gene. The V end was cut by 1 base, the J end by 2 bases, with 8 bases between. CDR3 nucleotides: TGCGCCAGCAGCCAAGGCCCGAGAAACACCGGGGAGCTGTTTTTT. It yields the protein CASSQGPRNTGELFF.

This clonotype was observed many times. This chain uses TRBV5-1 with TRBJ1-1; D not resolved. Deletions cut 2 bases from V and 0 bases from J, with 14 bases between. Germline values: CDR1 SGHRS, CDR2 YFSETQ. The CDR3 extends over 16 amino acids. The CDR3 region is CASSLSRADVNTEAFF. CDR3 coding DNA: TGCGCCAGCAGCTTAAGCCGGGCGGACGTGAACACTGAAGCTTTCTTT.

The chain has TRBV5-1 and TRBJ2-1; 11 nucleotides align to TRBD2. J gave up 7 bases and V 5 bases, and 8 bases lay outside the gene matches. The CDR3 runs to 15 residues. Germline-derived CDR1 and CDR2 are SGHRS and YFSETQ. The CDR3 is CASSRSGGAGNEQFF. The CDR3 DNA is TGCGCCAGCAGTCGTAGCGGGGGGGCTGGGAATGAGCAGTTCTTC.

This clonotype occurred a few times. The chain combines TRBV5-1 with TRBJ2-5; TRBD1 is a possible D gene (5 bases). Germline V gene data show CDR1 as SGHRS and CDR2 as YFSETQ. Trimming removed 5 bases from V and 5 bases from J, with 13 bases in between. The CDR3 extends over 13 amino acids. CDR3 residues: CASSTGTRETQYF. The CDR3 region has the DNA TGCGCCAGCAGTACAGGTACCCGGGAGACCCAGTACTTC.

This chain joins TRBV7-8 and TRBJ2-1; D is unresolved. CDR3 length equals 11 residues. V lost 4 bases and J lost 10, with 8 bases in between. Germline CDR1 SGHVS, CDR2 FQNEAQ. CDR3 sequence reads: CASSSIWEQFF. The CDR3 DNA sequence: TGTGCCAGCAGCTCTATCTGGGAGCAGTTCTTC.

This clonotype was observed a few times. The junction shows a germline mismatch at one end, possibly a read error. The chain links TRBV20-1 to TRBJ1-1; D gene unclear. The germline gives CDR1 DFQATT, CDR2 SNEGSKA (reference sequence). The CDR3 runs 16 residues. The CDR3: CSARRAPGPVKTEAFF. The CDR3, as DNA: TGCAGTGCTAGAAGGGCGCCAGGCCCAGTGAAGACTGAAGCTTTCTTT.

This clonotype was found many times. The chain combines TRBV4-3 with TRBJ2-7; TRBD2 matches 9 bases. CDR1 LGHNA and CDR2 YSLEER come from the germline V gene. The CDR3 runs 14 residues. After removal of 0 bases from V and 7 bases from J, the junction contained 4 bases not matched to a gene. The CDR3 reads CASSQDAGGQEQYF. The CDR3 DNA reads TGCGCCAGCAGCCAAGACGCGGGAGGGCAGGAGCAGTACTTC.

V gene TRBV7-3 combines with J gene TRBJ2-2; 7 positions match TRBD1. V was pared by 6 bases and J by 0 bases, with 13 bases of the junction left unmatched. The CDR3 is 18 residues long. Germline assignment: CDR1 SGHTA and CDR2 FQGTGA. CDR3 DNA: TGTGCCAGCAGACCGCGCCACTCGGGACAGTCGAACACCGGGGAGCTGTTTTTT. The encoded protein is CASRPRHSGQSNTGELFF. Together with reference TRBV7-3 and TRBJ2-2, the CDR3 gives the full variable domain: GAGVSQTPSNKVTEKGKYVELRCDPISGHTALYWYRQSLGQGPEFLIYFQGTGAADDSGLPNDRFFAVRPEGSVSTLKIQRTERGDSAVYLCASRPRHSGQSNTGELFFGEGSRLTVL.

The chain uses TRBV13 and TRBJ1-2, with a tentative D call TRBD1 (5 bases). Germline-derived CDR1 and CDR2 are PRHDT and FYEKMQ (reference sequence). The length of the CDR3 is 15 residues. Between the trimmed V and J ends, which lost 0 bases and 0 bases, there was a span of 8 bases. CDR3 loop: CASSLGEGTNYGYTF. In DNA, the CDR3 is TGTGCCAGCAGCTTAGGGGAGGGGACTAACTATGGCTACACCTTC. Full variable domain (remainder filled in from reference TRBV13 and TRBJ1-2): AAGVIQSPRHLIKEKRETATLKCYPIPRHDTVYWYQQGPGQDPQFLISFYEKMQSDKGSIPDRFSAQQFSDYHSELNMSSLELGDSALYFCASSLGEGTNYGYTFGSGTRLTVV.

The chain is built from TRBV20-1 and TRBJ2-5, with a weak D call TRBD2 (6 bases). Germline CDR1 DFQATT, CDR2 SNEGSKA (reference sequence). V was clipped by 6 bases and J by 10 bases, with 24 bases between them. The length of the CDR3 is 14 residues. CDR3 nucleotide sequence: TGCAGTGCCAGACGGGGGACTCCGAGGGGCGGCCAGTACTTC. Translated: CSARRGTPRGGQYF.

The V and J genes are TRBV25-1 and TRBJ2-3; no reliable D call. CDR3 size: 15 residues. V gave up 5 bases and J gave up 0 bases, with 12 bases separating them. Per germline, CDR1 MGHDK and CDR2 SYGVNS. The CDR3 region is CASSFVPESTDTQYF. Here the CDR3 DNA reads TGTGCCAGCAGTTTCGTTCCGGAAAGCACAGATACGCAGTATTTT.

This clonotype was counted a few times. V is TRBV12-3 or TRBV12-4 and J is TRBJ1-4; perhaps TRBD1 as D (6 bases). The CDR3 extends over 15 amino acids. V shed 2 bases and J shed 7 bases, with 14 bases lying between them. Here the CDR3 DNA reads TGTGCCAGCAGTTTAAGGGGGGGGCCGGCTGAAAAACTGTTTTTT. This gives the protein CASSLRGGPAEKLFF.

This chain links TRBV12-3 or TRBV12-4 with TRBJ2-1; D may be TRBD1 (5 bases). The CDR3 length is 13 residues. V shed 6 bases and J shed 9 bases, with 15 bases lying between them. The DNA for the CDR3 is TGTGCCAGCAGCCCGATAGGGGTAGGTGAGCAGTTCTTC. Translation gives CASSPIGVGEQFF.

The V and J genes are TRBV30 and TRBJ1-1; weak D call: TRBD1 (5 bases). There are 16 residues in the CDR3. Germline V CDR1 and CDR2: GTSNPN, SVGIG (reference sequence). The germline V and J ends were trimmed by 4 bases and 2 bases, with 20 bases remaining between them. CDR3 residues: CAWTPKWQGDNTEAFF. CDR3 nucleotides: TGTGCCTGGACCCCCAAATGGCAGGGTGATAACACTGAAGCTTTCTTT.